Listed here are 22 T cell receptor beta chains from one sample, sequenced in a study of OX40 agonist ivuxolimab in advanced cancers. Using immunoSEQ multiplex PCR, the repertoire was profiled, and TCRdb retains in-frame clones only, with some absent. This table holds roughly 60,000 clones, 80% to 90% found once. The material sequenced was CD4+ or CD8+ T cells sorted from blood, taken in a trial of the OX40 agonist ivuxolimab. The receptors were sampled from an adult with an advanced solid tumor such as melanoma, head and neck, liver or kidney cancer.

The CDR3 sequence is CASSSFTSYEQYF. CDR3 sequence (DNA): TGTGCCAGCAGCTCATTTACTTCCTACGAGCAGTACTTC. The V gene is TRBV7-9, the J gene TRBJ2-7; D not certain. This CDR3 has 13 residues. V was trimmed by 4 bases and J by 1 base, leaving 8 bases between them. Germline CDR1 is SEHNR and CDR2 is FQNEAQ (reference sequence).

The chain carries TRBV18 and TRBJ2-1; D remains ambiguous. The V end lost 3 bases, the J end lost 4 bases, and 13 bases lay between the germline ends. From germline, CDR1 is KGHSH and CDR2 LQKENI. This CDR3 region has 15 residues. CDR3 sequence (DNA): TGTGCCAGCTCACCCCTAGAAAGTGCGTACAATGAGCAGTTCTTC. Residues: CASSPLESAYNEQFF.

This clone was recorded once. This CDR3 reads CASSRIARVSSYNEQFF. CDR3 DNA: TGTGCCAGCAGCCGCATAGCGCGGGTAAGCTCCTACAATGAGCAGTTCTTC. V is TRBV14 and J is TRBJ2-1; TRBD2 might be the D (5 bases). The CDR3 is 17 residues long. The germline CDR1 and CDR2 sequences are SGHDN and FVKESK. The V end was cut by 4 bases, the J end by 0 bases, with 16 bases between.

CDR3 in DNA: TGCAGCGTTGACGGGCTTCGCCAGGACAATGAGCAGTTCTTC. Translating it yields CSVDGLRQDNEQFF. V usage is TRBV29-1 and J usage is TRBJ2-1; D is uncertain. The CDR3 is 14 amino acids. Germline V gene lookup returns CDR1 SQVTM and CDR2 ANQGSEA. V was clipped by 3 bases and J by 5 bases, with 14 bases between them.

The chain carries TRBV5-4 and TRBJ2-5; 9 bases are shared with TRBD1. The germline CDR1 and CDR2 sequences are SGHNT and YYREEE (reference sequence). The CDR3 covers 17 residues. V lost 1 base, J lost 2 bases, and 9 bases stayed unmatched. The CDR3 reads CASSLWGQGEAQETQYF. The CDR3 region has the DNA TGTGCCAGCAGCTTGTGGGGACAGGGAGAGGCTCAAGAGACCCAGTACTTC.

The J gene is TRBJ2-3, the V gene TRBV9, with 12 bases fitting TRBD2. This CDR3 is built from 16 residues. The V gene's germline CDR1 is SGDLS and CDR2 YYNGEE. V lost 1 base to trimming and J lost 4 bases; unmatched junction nucleotides: 4. This CDR3 is CASSVRLAGDADTQYF. CDR3 sequence (DNA): TGTGCCAGCAGCGTAAGACTAGCGGGAGACGCAGATACGCAGTATTTT.

This sequence joins TRBV19 and TRBJ1-1; D is undetermined. The V end lost 1 base, the J end lost 8 bases, and 8 bases lay between the germline ends. From germline, CDR1 is LNHDA and CDR2 SQIVND (reference sequence). The CDR3 length is 12 residues. The CDR3 sequence is CASSIGALEAFF. The CDR3 DNA sequence: TGTGCCAGTAGTATAGGGGCACTAGAAGCTTTCTTT.

The V and J genes are TRBV7-9 and TRBJ2-1; D is perhaps TRBD2 (6 bases). Trimming shortened V by 5 bases and J by 10 bases, and 18 bases separated the two germline ends. Per the germline V gene, CDR1 is SEHNR and CDR2 is FQNEAQ (reference sequence). The CDR3 is 14 residues long. DNA of the CDR3: TGTGCCAGCAGCCTCTCTGGGACTCCAAGGGAGCAGTTCTTC. This encodes CASSLSGTPREQFF.

V and J are TRBV27 and TRBJ1-4, with D uncertain. The V gene's germline CDR1 is MNHEY and CDR2 SMNVEV (reference sequence). V lost 4 bases to trimming and J lost 8 bases, with 11 bases between them. The CDR3 has 13 residues. The DNA for the CDR3 is TGTGCCAGCAGTTATGAAATAGGAGAAAAACTGTTTTTT. This translates into CASSYEIGEKLFF.

V is TRBV6-1 and J is TRBJ2-1; 7 bases are a match to TRBD1. The germline gives CDR1 MNHNS, CDR2 SASEGT. This CDR3 is 14 amino acids long. With V trimmed by 6 bases and J by 9 bases, 11 bases remained unmatched. The CDR3 DNA sequence: TGTGCCAGCAGCGACAGGGTTGACGTGCGTGAGCAGTTCTTC. Encoded protein: CASSDRVDVREQFF.

The rearrangement uses TRBV6-1 and TRBJ2-7, with 7 bases that match TRBD1. CDR1 and CDR2 (germline): MNHNS, SASEGT. This CDR3 has 14 amino acids. V lost 8 bases and J lost 4; bases outside the gene matches: 11. The CDR3 bases are TGTGCCAGCTTACTTAGACAGGGTCGGTACGAGCAGTACTTC. This encodes CASLLRQGRYEQYF.

The chain combines TRBV5-1 with TRBJ1-4; D possibly corresponds to TRBD1 (5 bases). The ends were cut back, 2 bases at V and 4 bases at J, with 9 bases in the middle. Per the germline V gene, CDR1 is SGHRS and CDR2 is YFSETQ. The CDR3 consists of 14 residues. Written as DNA, the CDR3 is TGCGCCAGCAGCTTCAGACAGAATAATGAAAAACTGTTTTTT. Protein sequence: CASSFRQNNEKLFF. Full variable domain (rest looked up from reference TRBV5-1 and TRBJ1-4): KAGVTQTPRYLIKTRGQQVTLSCSPISGHRSVSWYQQTPGQGLQFLFEYFSETQRNKGNFPGRFSGRQFSNSRSEMNVSTLELGDSALYLCASSFRQNNEKLFFGSGTQLSVL.

A few counts support this clone. The J gene is TRBJ2-3, the V gene TRBV29-1; 7 positions agree with TRBD2. There are 16 residues in the CDR3. The trim removed 1 base at V and 4 bases at J, leaving 11 bases unmatched. Per germline, CDR1 SQVTM and CDR2 ANQGSEA. The CDR3 is CSVEGKAGLNADTQYF. The CDR3 nucleotides read TGCAGCGTTGAAGGGAAAGCGGGATTAAATGCAGATACGCAGTATTTT.

The rearrangement uses TRBV27 and TRBJ2-1, with D perhaps being TRBD1 or TRBD2 (5 bases each). The CDR3 sequence is 15 residues long. Between the trimmed V and J ends, which lost 3 bases and 6 bases, there was a span of 15 bases. Germline V gene sequence: CDR1 MNHEY, CDR2 SMNVEV (reference sequence). The CDR3 reads CASSFGLAGGNEQFF. The CDR3 coding sequence is TGTGCCAGCAGTTTCGGGCTAGCTGGGGGCAATGAGCAGTTCTTC.

The chain uses TRBV4-1 and TRBJ1-3; D unresolved. Germline V gene lookup returns CDR1 MGHRA and CDR2 YSYEKL. V was shortened by 7 bases and J by 10 bases, with 17 bases between the two germline ends. The CDR3 has 13 amino acids. The CDR3 coding sequence is TGCGCCAGCACCCCCGGGGATGGGATAACCATATATTTT. Translated, it gives CASTPGDGITIYF.

This clone occurred a few times. V usage is TRBV7-9 and J usage is TRBJ1-1, with D hard to call. V lost 7 bases and J lost 4, with 7 bases in between. The CDR3 has 11 residues. The germline gives CDR1 SEHNR, CDR2 FQNEAQ (reference sequence). The CDR3 DNA follows: TGTGCCAGCATCCGGAGCACTGAAGCTTTCTTT. Encoded protein: CASIRSTEAFF.

This clone has just a few counts. J is TRBJ1-1 and V is TRBV15; weak D call: TRBD1 (5 bases). The CDR3 is 14 residues long. Germline V CDR1 and CDR2: LNHNV, YYDKDF (reference sequence). Trimming stripped 1 base from V and 5 bases from J, with 11 bases between. This CDR3 is CATSRAGRVTEAFF. The CDR3 nucleotides are TGTGCCACCAGCAGAGCCGGCAGGGTTACTGAAGCTTTCTTT.

Worth noting for this clone: The junction shows a germline mismatch at one end, possibly a read error. The chain employs TRBV5-1 and TRBJ1-5; D is possibly TRBD1 (5 bases). The germline gives CDR1 SGHRS, CDR2 YFSETQ. The CDR3 sequence is 13 residues long. The CDR3 reads CASSLRGDQSQHF. Here the CDR3 DNA reads TGCGCCAGCAGCCTACGGGGGGATCAGTCCCAGCATTTT.

The V gene is TRBV7-3, the J gene TRBJ2-5; no clear D gene. V was trimmed by 5 bases and J by 1 base, leaving 14 bases between them. From germline, CDR1 is SGHTA and CDR2 FQGTGA. CDR3 length: 15 amino acids. The CDR3: CASSPTGSAQETQYF. In DNA, the CDR3 is TGTGCCAGCAGCCCTACCGGATCCGCCCAAGAGACCCAGTACTTC.

The genes are TRBV13 and TRBJ1-2; TRBD1 agrees at 8 bases. V dropped 5 bases and J dropped 5; count of bases not matched to a gene: 10. CDR1 PRHDT and CDR2 FYEKMQ come from the germline V gene (reference sequence). This CDR3 is 15 amino acids long. The CDR3 is CASSGTGQGAYGYTF. In DNA form, the CDR3 reads TGTGCCAGCAGCGGCACCGGACAGGGCGCGTATGGCTACACCTTC.

The rearrangement uses TRBV19 and TRBJ2-7; unclear D gene. The CDR3 loop spans 14 amino acids. Germline CDR1 reads LNHDA; CDR2 reads SQIVND (reference sequence). With 7 bases removed from V and 1 base from J, the gap between germline ends came to 14 bases. CDR3 residues: CASTPADGSYEQYF. DNA for the CDR3: TGTGCCAGTACCCCCGCGGACGGATCCTACGAGCAGTACTTC. Complete variable domain (other parts from reference TRBV19 and TRBJ2-7): DGGITQSPKYLFRKEGQNVTLSCEQNLNHDAMYWYRQDPGQGLRLIYYSQIVNDFQKGDIAEGYSVSREKKESFPLTVTSAQKNPTAFYLCASTPADGSYEQYFGPGTRLTVT.

The J gene is TRBJ1-1, the V gene TRBV10-3; TRBD1 matches 10 bases. This CDR3 has 16 amino acids. The germline V gene encodes CDR1 ENHRY and CDR2 SYGVKD. V dropped 4 bases and J dropped 5; count of bases not matched to a gene: 10. The CDR3 spells CAISVVRDRGETEAFF. CDR3 nucleotides: TGTGCCATCAGTGTGGTCCGGGACAGGGGCGAAACTGAAGCTTTCTTT.